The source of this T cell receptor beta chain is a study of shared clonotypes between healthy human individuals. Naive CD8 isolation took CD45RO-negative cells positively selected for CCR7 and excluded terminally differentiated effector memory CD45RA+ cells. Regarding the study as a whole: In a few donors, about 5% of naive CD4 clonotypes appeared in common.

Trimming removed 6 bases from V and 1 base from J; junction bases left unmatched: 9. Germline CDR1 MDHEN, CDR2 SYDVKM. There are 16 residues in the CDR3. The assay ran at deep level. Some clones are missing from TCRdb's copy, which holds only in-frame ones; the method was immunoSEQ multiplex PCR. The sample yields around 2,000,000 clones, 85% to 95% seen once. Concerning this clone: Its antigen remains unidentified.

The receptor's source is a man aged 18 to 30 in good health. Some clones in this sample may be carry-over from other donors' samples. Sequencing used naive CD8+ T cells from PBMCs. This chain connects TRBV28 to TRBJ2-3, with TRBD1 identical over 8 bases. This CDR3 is CASRTETDRGTDTQYF. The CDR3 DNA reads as TGTGCCAGCAGGACCGAAACGGACAGGGGCACAGATACGCAGTATTTT.